Detailed here is one T cell receptor (beta chain). Its specificity is not known. The data were produced by immunoSEQ multiplex PCR, yet TCRdb's version contains in-frame clones alone and is incomplete. This table holds 7,500 to 9,000 clones, over 75% found once. This entry is derived from a study of neoadjuvant nivolumab and ipilimumab in lung cancer. Study-wide background: Nivolumab 3 mg/kg was given days 1, 15 and 29, plus ipilimumab 1 mg/kg day 1 in combination.

Study results and caveats: From pretherapy to surgery, tumor richness and clonality rose with dual therapy.

Sequencing used tumor tissue, obtained after neoadjuvant nivolumab, alone or with ipilimumab, at or shortly before surgery. This TCR was sampled from an adult with non-small cell lung cancer.

The DNA of the CDR3 is TGTGCCAGCAGCTTCACCCAGAACACTGAAGCTTTCTTT. Translation gives CASSFTQNTEAFF. The gene calls are TRBV6-6 and TRBJ1-1, with D uncertain. The CDR3 sequence is 13 residues long. The V gene's germline CDR1 is MNHNY and CDR2 SVGAGI (reference sequence). Trimming cost V 6 bases and J 1 base, with 9 bases left between them.